Below are 2 T cell receptor beta chains sequenced from a single sample in a study of blood T cell repertoires in COVID-19. The assay was immunoSEQ multiplex PCR, and TCRdb's table has in-frame clones only and misses some. The sample carries about 91,000 clones, about 75% recorded once. Sequencing was carried out using peripheral blood. These receptors came from a woman older than 75 with acute or convalescent COVID-19.

The V and J genes are TRBV19 and TRBJ2-5; TRBD2 aligns across 8 bases. This CDR3 region has 16 residues. In germline, CDR1 is LNHDA, CDR2 SQIVND (reference sequence). J lost 1 base, V lost 3 bases, and 7 bases had no gene match. This chain's CDR3 is CASSIFSGTSQETQYF. In nucleotides, the CDR3 is TGTGCCAGTAGTATTTTTTCCGGGACTAGCCAAGAGACCCAGTACTTC.

The chain carries TRBV29-1 and TRBJ2-2, with TRBD2 identical over 7 bases. From germline, CDR1 is SQVTM and CDR2 ANQGSEA. Unmatched junction bases numbered 11, after V lost 6 bases and J lost 4 bases. CDR3 length: 15 amino acids. This CDR3 is CSVLRASGGTGELFF. The CDR3 nucleotides read TGCAGCGTCCTTAGAGCTTCGGGGGGCACCGGGGAGCTGTTTTTT.